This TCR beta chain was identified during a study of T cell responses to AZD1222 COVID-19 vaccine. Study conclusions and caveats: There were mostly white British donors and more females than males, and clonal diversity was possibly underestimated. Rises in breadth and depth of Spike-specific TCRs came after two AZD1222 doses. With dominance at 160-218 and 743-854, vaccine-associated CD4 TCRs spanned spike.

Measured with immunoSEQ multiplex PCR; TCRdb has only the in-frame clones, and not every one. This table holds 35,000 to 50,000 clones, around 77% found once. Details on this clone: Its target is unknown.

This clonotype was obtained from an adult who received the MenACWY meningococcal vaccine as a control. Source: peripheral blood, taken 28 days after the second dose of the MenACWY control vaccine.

Written as DNA, the CDR3 is TGTGCCAGCAGCTGGGGGGGGACAGGTCCAGATACGCAGTATTTT. Its protein product is CASSWGGTGPDTQYF. The chain joins TRBV5-4 to TRBJ2-3, with D possibly matching TRBD1 (8 bases). From germline, CDR1 is SGHNT and CDR2 YYREEE (reference sequence). The CDR3 contains 15 residues. Trimming removed 3 bases from V and 4 bases from J, with 15 bases in between.